These 8 T cell receptor beta chains originate from one sample sequenced in a study of tumor and adjacent non-tumor tissue in lung cancer. This sample's RNA came from whole unsorted tissue. More than 3 cm separated this lung sample from the edge of the tumor. Three rounds of nested PCR, following a modified ARM-PCR protocol, produced the TCRbeta library. MiXCR was run by TCRdb on the multiplex PCR reads, yielding one entry per CDR3 protein. This table has tens of thousands of distinct CDR3 sequences, approximately 60% appearing once. Sequencing was carried out using distant non-tumor lung tissue. All receptors come from a woman in her 40s with non-small cell lung cancer.

Comment on this clonotype: The junction differs from germline at one of its ends, possibly a read error. The V and J genes are TRBV6-5 and TRBJ2-5; TRBD1 might be the D (6 bases). Germline CDR1 and CDR2: MNHEY and SVGAGI. This CDR3 has 14 amino acids. The CDR3 nucleotides read TGTGCCAGCTGTTACTCGGACAGAGACCGGAACCAGAACTTC. Encoded protein: CASCYSDRDRNQNF.

V usage is TRBV2 and J usage is TRBJ2-1; D perhaps matches TRBD2 (6 bases). This CDR3 comprises 15 residues. Trimming removed 4 bases from V and 3 bases from J, with 13 bases in between. Germline V lookup: CDR1 SNHLY, CDR2 FYNNEI. The CDR3 DNA reads as TGTGCCAGCAGTGCCGGGAGAGGGAACTACAATGAGCAGTTCTTC. As protein: CASSAGRGNYNEQFF.

This chain connects TRBV5-1 to TRBJ2-7; maybe TRBD2 (5 bases). Trimming took off 0 bases at V and 4 bases at J, with 11 bases between the two ends. The CDR3 sequence is 14 residues long. Germline CDR1 is SGHRS and CDR2 is YFSETQ. CDR3 in amino acids: CASSLEREGYEQYF. The CDR3 DNA reads as TGCGCCAGCAGCTTGGAACGGGAAGGATACGAGCAGTACTTC.

About this clonotype: One junction end does not reproduce the germline sequence, and a read error may be involved. The chain couples TRBV11-2 to TRBJ2-7; tentative D call: TRBD2 (5 bases). From germline, CDR1 is SGHAT and CDR2 FQNNGV. This CDR3 has 14 residues. The CDR3 DNA reads as TGTGCTAGCAGCTTGTCGGGGAATCACTACGAGCAGTACTTC. As protein: CASSLSGNHYEQYF.

Of note for this clonotype: The junction departs from the called germline gene at one end, perhaps through a read error. The chain links TRBV2 to TRBJ2-7, with 10 bases lining up with TRBD2. Germline V lookup: CDR1 SNHLY, CDR2 FYNNEI. There are 13 residues in the CDR3. DNA of the CDR3: TGTGCCAGCAGCCCTAGCGGGGGCTACGAGCAGCACTTC. Protein product: CASSPSGGYEQHF.

This clonotype is medium-sized by share. The chain has TRBV11-3 and TRBJ2-1; TRBD1 is a possible D gene (5 bases). There are 15 residues in the CDR3. Germline V gives CDR1 SGHNT, CDR2 YENEEA. Trimming removed 2 bases at V and 6 bases at J, with 14 bases between. The DNA of the CDR3 is TGTGCCAGCAGCTTATTCCAGGGAAAGGGCAATGAGCAGTTCTTC. Residues: CASSLFQGKGNEQFF.

This chain connects TRBV11-1 to TRBJ2-6; D unresolved. CDR1 and CDR2 from the germline V gene are SGHAT and FQDESV (reference sequence). This CDR3 comprises 15 residues. The ends were cut back, 8 bases at V and 9 bases at J, with 20 bases in the middle. The CDR3 is CASDLGSVRVNVLTF. CDR3 sequence (DNA): TGTGCCAGCGACCTAGGGTCCGTTAGGGTCAACGTCCTGACTTTC.

In this sample, this clonotype turned up a few times. As the CDR3 is not closed by the conserved phenylalanine or tryptophan, this likely results from a read error. This chain connects TRBV28 to TRBJ1-5; 7 bases map to TRBD1. Germline trimming cut 7 bases from V and 5 bases from J; bases unmatched to any gene: 11. This CDR3 region has 15 residues. CDR1 and CDR2 from the germline V gene are MDHEN and SYDVKM. CDR3 sequence: CASTLGGRSHQPQHS. As DNA, the CDR3 is TGTGCCAGCACCTTAGGGGGCAGGTCCCATCAGCCCCAGCATTCT.